This T cell receptor beta chain was sequenced for a study of blood T cell repertoires in COVID-19. As for the study in general: COVID-19 samples from acute and convalescent phases originated in the United States, Italy and Spain. T cells, B-cell-depleted T cells, or PBMCs supplied cDNA or gDNA.

The CDR3 has 18 residues. J lost 0 bases, V lost 0 bases, and 7 bases had no gene match. Germline loops: CDR1 MNHEY, CDR2 SVGEGT. Per the study methods: Reference gene primer amplification gave estimated nucleated cell counts. Libraries were prepared by immunoSEQ multiplex PCR; TCRdb keeps only in-frame clonotypes and omits some of them. For V, J and clone size, that table is used; D and trimming come from the DNA. The sample yields about 400,000 clones, approximately 88% seen once. The V call is TRBV6-2 or TRBV6-3, the J call TRBJ2-7; 11 nucleotides line up with TRBD2. Sequencing was carried out using peripheral blood. The sequence was obtained from a man in his forties with acute or convalescent COVID-19. CDR3 region: CASSYSGPGLAGSYEQYF. Written as DNA, the CDR3 is TGTGCCAGCAGTTACTCGGGTCCCGGACTAGCGGGCTCCTACGAGCAGTACTTC.